These 23 T cell receptor beta chains originate from one sample sequenced in a study of CD8 T cells in ankylosing spondylitis. One entry per CDR3 protein results from TCRdb running MiXCR on the 5' RACE reads. Found here are roughly 240,000 distinct CDR3 sequences, roughly 8.2% of them singletons; the top ten hold 4.8%. Sequencing was performed on blood, either unsorted or a sorted T cell fraction (not recorded which). The receptors originated from a female donor with ankylosing spondylitis or in good health (not recorded which).

This clonotype has at least ten counts. The V gene is TRBV3-1, the J gene TRBJ2-1, with 10 positions matching TRBD2. V dropped 4 bases and J dropped 1; count of bases not matched to a gene: 4. CDR3 length equals 16 residues. Germline V gene sequence: CDR1 LGHDT, CDR2 YNNKEL (reference sequence). The CDR3 nucleotides read TGTGCCAGCAGCCGGAGCGGGAGGGGTTCCTACAATGAGCAGTTCTTC. Translation gives CASSRSGRGSYNEQFF.

Ten or more counts support this clonotype. The chain is built from TRBV7-2 and TRBJ2-7, with D possibly called TRBD1 or TRBD2 (5 bases each). Germline loops: CDR1 SGHTA, CDR2 FQGNSA. The V and J ends lost 2 bases and 1 base respectively, with 18 bases between them. The CDR3 has 17 amino acids. The CDR3 sequence is CASSLTTGATYSYEQYF. CDR3 nucleotides: TGTGCCAGCAGCTTAACGACCGGGGCTACGTATTCCTACGAGCAGTACTTC.

This sequence joins TRBV11-2 and TRBJ2-1, with 9 nucleotides matching TRBD1. The length of the CDR3 is 16 residues. Losses at the gene ends were 5 bases for V and 2 bases for J; bases not matched to a gene: 7. From germline, CDR1 is SGHAT and CDR2 FQNNGV. The CDR3 loop reads CASSMTGTGTYNEQFF. For the CDR3, the DNA is TGTGCCAGCAGCATGACCGGGACAGGGACCTACAATGAGCAGTTCTTC.

This clonotype was seen ten or more times. The chain couples TRBV12-3 or TRBV12-4 to TRBJ2-7; no clear D. The CDR3 consists of 12 residues. Trimming left V 4 bases short and J 3 bases short, with 7 bases between. CDR3 residues: CASSSQSYEQYF. Here the CDR3 DNA reads TGTGCCAGCAGTTCACAGAGCTACGAGCAGTACTTC.

This chain joins TRBV10-3 and TRBJ2-1; TRBD1 or TRBD2 may be the D gene (6 bases each). Germline CDR1 and CDR2: ENHRY and SYGVKD. Deletions cut 0 bases from V and 9 bases from J, with 12 bases between. The CDR3 covers 14 residues. The CDR3 sequence is CAISESTRGVEQFF. CDR3 bases: TGTGCCATCAGTGAGTCGACTAGGGGGGTTGAGCAGTTCTTC.

There are many counts of this clonotype. The rearrangement joins TRBV4-3 to TRBJ2-3; 12 bases are a match to TRBD2. V was pared by 2 bases and J by 1 base, with 1 base of the junction left unmatched. The germline gives CDR1 LGHNA, CDR2 YSLEER. The CDR3 totals 16 residues. CDR3 protein: CASSQLAGGGTDTQYF. The CDR3 DNA follows: TGCGCCAGCAGCCAACTAGCGGGAGGGGGCACAGATACGCAGTATTTT.

Ten or more counts support this clonotype. The genes are TRBV30 and TRBJ1-3, with a weak D call TRBD1 (5 bases). V gave up 8 bases and J gave up 0 bases, with 14 bases separating them. The CDR3 sequence is 14 residues long. Germline lookup yields CDR1 GTSNPN and CDR2 SVGIG (reference sequence). Written as DNA, the CDR3 is TGTGCCGTAGGGGAGGGCTTCTCTGGAAACACCATATATTTT. Translated: CAVGEGFSGNTIYF.

The chain recombines TRBV5-5 with TRBJ2-3; 8 bases are a match to TRBD2. Germline trimming cut 4 bases from V and 4 bases from J; bases unmatched to any gene: 5. The CDR3 spans 14 residues. Germline values: CDR1 SGHKS, CDR2 YYEKEE (reference sequence). CDR3 nucleotide sequence: TGTGCCAGCAGCCGCGGGACTAGTGCAGATACGCAGTATTTT. Its protein product is CASSRGTSADTQYF.

This clonotype was seen at least ten times. The chain couples TRBV5-1 to TRBJ2-7; D assignment may be TRBD1 or TRBD2 (6 bases each). Trimming took 1 base from V and 7 from J, leaving 15 bases between them. Germline V CDR1 and CDR2: SGHRS, YFSETQ. The CDR3 consists of 14 residues. CDR3 DNA sequence: TGCGCCAGCAGCTTGTCTCCGGGGGCGAGAGAGCAGTACTTC. This codes for CASSLSPGAREQYF.

This clonotype was observed at least ten times. The chain has TRBV7-6 and TRBJ2-7; tentatively, D is TRBD2 (5 bases). V lost 1 base, J lost 0 bases, and 7 bases lay in between. The CDR3 loop spans 14 amino acids. CDR1 and CDR2 (germline): SGHVS, FNYEAQ. CDR3 nucleotides: TGTGCCAGCAGCTTAGGGGGAGACTCCTACGAGCAGTACTTC. Protein: CASSLGGDSYEQYF.

This clonotype was recorded at least ten times. The rearrangement uses TRBV6-5 and TRBJ2-7; D may be TRBD2 (6 bases). Germline CDR1 and CDR2: MNHEY and SVGAGI. The CDR3 is 15 amino acids. Trimming stripped 2 bases from V and 3 bases from J, with 14 bases between. CDR3 sequence reads: CASSYPTVGGYEQYF. In DNA form, the CDR3 reads TGTGCCAGCAGTTACCCAACAGTGGGGGGCTACGAGCAGTACTTC.

This clonotype has ten or more counts. V gene TRBV5-1 combines with J gene TRBJ1-5; no definite D call. Germline V gene data show CDR1 as SGHRS and CDR2 as YFSETQ. The CDR3 length is 14 residues. V was pared by 0 bases and J by 4 bases, with 8 bases between. The CDR3: CASSLEPSNQPQHF. CDR3 bases: TGCGCCAGCAGCTTGGAACCCTCTAATCAGCCCCAGCATTTT.

This clonotype was picked up many times. This chain uses TRBV28 with TRBJ1-4; 8 bases are a match to TRBD1. The CDR3 loop spans 15 amino acids. Germline V gene lookup returns CDR1 MDHEN and CDR2 SYDVKM. Trimming at V came to 6 bases and at J to 3 bases, leaving 6 bases not matched to a gene. Here the CDR3 DNA reads TGTGCCAGCAGCCTGGACAGGGCGGCTAATGAAAAACTGTTTTTT. Translating gives CASSLDRAANEKLFF.

This clonotype was found many times. J is TRBJ2-7 and V is TRBV7-2; 10 nucleotides match TRBD2. Losses at the gene ends were 7 bases for V and 6 bases for J; bases not matched to a gene: 15. This CDR3 spans 16 amino acids. The germline CDR1 and CDR2 sequences are SGHTA and FQGNSA. Here the CDR3 reads CASTLDGPSGRSEQYF. The CDR3, as DNA: TGTGCCAGCACCCTTGATGGGCCTAGCGGGAGAAGCGAGCAGTACTTC.

The CDR3 sequence: CASSGAAYNEQFF. The CDR3 DNA sequence: TGTGCCAGCAGCGGAGCGGCCTACAATGAGCAGTTCTTC. J is TRBJ2-1 and V is TRBV7-9; weak D call: TRBD2 (5 bases). Trimming stripped 5 bases from V and 2 bases from J, with 7 bases between. This CDR3 has 13 amino acids. Germline V gene lookup returns CDR1 SEHNR and CDR2 FQNEAQ (reference sequence).

The J gene is TRBJ2-1, the V gene TRBV7-2; 7 positions agree with TRBD1. Germline-derived CDR1 and CDR2 are SGHTA and FQGNSA. Trimming at V came to 2 bases and at J to 7 bases, leaving 8 bases not matched to a gene. The CDR3 runs 15 residues. In DNA, the CDR3 is TGTGCCAGCAGCTTAAGACGACAGGGCCCGAATGAGCAGTTCTTC. Amino acid sequence: CASSLRRQGPNEQFF.

This clonotype was seen at least ten times. The CDR3 DNA reads as TGTGCCAGCAGCTTGCAAGGGCAGAGGGAAGGCTCCTATAATTCACCCCTCCACTTT. Translated: CASSLQGQREGSYNSPLHF. The chain is built from TRBV4-2 and TRBJ1-6; no firm D call. V was cut by 5 bases and J by 0 bases, with 20 bases left in between. The CDR3 spans 19 residues. CDR1 is LGHNA and CDR2 is YNFKEQ in the germline V gene.

This clonotype was found many times. V is TRBV27 and J is TRBJ2-5; D not certain. The V gene's germline CDR1 is MNHEY and CDR2 SMNVEV (reference sequence). The CDR3 contains 14 residues. V was cut by 8 bases and J by 2 bases, with 15 bases left in between. CDR3 protein: CASSLAAPQETQYF. The CDR3 coding sequence is TGTGCCAGCTCACTGGCGGCCCCGCAAGAGACCCAGTACTTC.

This clonotype was seen many times. V gene TRBV28 combines with J gene TRBJ2-3; 8 bases match TRBD1. Trimming removed 5 bases from V and 6 bases from J; junction bases left unmatched: 10. There are 15 residues in the CDR3. Germline CDR1 MDHEN, CDR2 SYDVKM. CDR3 DNA sequence: TGTGCCAGCAGTCCCGCCCAGGGGGCAACGGATACGCAGTATTTT. Translated, it gives CASSPAQGATDTQYF.

At least ten counts were recorded for this clonotype. The J gene is TRBJ2-7, the V gene TRBV12-3 or TRBV12-4; D call uncertain. The V end lost 3 bases, the J end lost 3 bases, and 3 bases lay between the germline ends. The length of the CDR3 is 11 residues. The CDR3 loop is CASSLVYEQYF. The CDR3 DNA is TGTGCCAGCAGTTTGGTCTACGAGCAGTACTTC.

This clonotype has a count of ten or more. The CDR3 coding sequence is TGCAGCGCCTTAGACGGTCTCCTTGACATTCAGTACTTC. Translated: CSALDGLLDIQYF. V and J are TRBV29-1 and TRBJ2-4; D gene unclear. Germline CDR1 and CDR2: SQVTM and ANQGSEA. V lost 7 bases and J lost 8, with 18 bases in between. The CDR3 is made up of 13 amino acids.

The sample holds many counts of this clonotype. CDR3 bases: TGTGCCAGCAGCGTGAGCGAGGCGAACACCGGGGAGCTGTTTTTT. It specifies CASSVSEANTGELFF. The chain is built from TRBV9 and TRBJ2-2; D is unclear. Between the trimmed V and J ends, which lost 2 bases and 0 bases, there was a span of 8 bases. The germline V gene encodes CDR1 SGDLS and CDR2 YYNGEE. CDR3 length: 15 residues.

This clonotype came up many times. This chain links TRBV7-8 with TRBJ2-2, with TRBD1 as a possible D gene (5 bases). Trimming stripped 2 bases from V and 4 bases from J, with 14 bases between. The CDR3 length is 16 residues. Germline V CDR1 and CDR2: SGHVS, FQNEAQ. The CDR3 spells CASSLSRQRPTGELFF. CDR3 in DNA: TGTGCCAGCAGCTTAAGTAGACAGAGACCCACCGGGGAGCTGTTTTTT.